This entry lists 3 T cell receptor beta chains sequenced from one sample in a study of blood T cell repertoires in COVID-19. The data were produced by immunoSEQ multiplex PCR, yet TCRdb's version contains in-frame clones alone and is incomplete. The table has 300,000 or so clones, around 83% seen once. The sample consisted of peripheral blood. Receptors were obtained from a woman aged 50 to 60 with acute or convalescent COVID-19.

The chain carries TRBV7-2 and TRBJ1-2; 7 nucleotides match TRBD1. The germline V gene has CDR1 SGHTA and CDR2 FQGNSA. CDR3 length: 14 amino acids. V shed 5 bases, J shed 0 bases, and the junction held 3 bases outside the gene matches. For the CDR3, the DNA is TGTGCCAGCAGCATGGACAGGACTAACTATGGCTACACCTTC. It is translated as CASSMDRTNYGYTF. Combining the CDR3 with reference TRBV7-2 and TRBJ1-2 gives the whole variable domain GAGVSQSPSNKVTEKGKDVELRCDPISGHTALYWYRQSLGQGLEFLIYFQGNSAPDKSGLPSDRFSAERTGGSVSTLTIQRTQQEDSAVYLCASSMDRTNYGYTFGSGTRLTVV.

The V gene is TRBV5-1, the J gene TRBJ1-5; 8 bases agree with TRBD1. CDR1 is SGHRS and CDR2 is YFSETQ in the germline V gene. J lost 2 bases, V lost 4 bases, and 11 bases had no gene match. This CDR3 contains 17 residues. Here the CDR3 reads CASSPGQGLRGNQPQHF. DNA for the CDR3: TGCGCCAGCAGCCCCGGACAGGGCCTCCGGGGCAATCAGCCCCAGCATTTT.

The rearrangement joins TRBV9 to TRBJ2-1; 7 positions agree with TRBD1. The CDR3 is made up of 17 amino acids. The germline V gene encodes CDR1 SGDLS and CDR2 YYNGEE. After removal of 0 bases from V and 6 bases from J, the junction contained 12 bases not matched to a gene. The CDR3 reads CASSVVFGQGDVNEQFF. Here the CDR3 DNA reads TGTGCCAGCAGCGTAGTGTTTGGGCAGGGGGACGTCAATGAGCAGTTCTTC.